This T cell receptor beta chain derives from a study of blood T cell repertoires in COVID-19 (TCRdb year 2020). Concerning the study at large: Collaborator samples came from the United States, Italy and Spain and covered acute and convalescent phases of COVID-19. The prospective study material was composed of cDNA or gDNA derived from T cells, B-cell-depleted T cells, or PBMCs. The repertoires were made available in a free public database intended to serve as a resource for research on the immune response to SARS-CoV-2. Samples came from the ongoing ImmuneRACE study (first 160 participants) plus 1,254 subjects from 6 global collaborators. Subjects who had been exposed to COVID-19, were actively infected with it, or had recovered from it provided the deeply sampled blood TCRbeta repertoires that made up the dataset. Where available, HLA class I and class II types were taken from metadata supplied by the sample provider and were not determined by assay-based typing. The sample metadata nearly always contained a de-identified subject ID, COVID-19 status, age in years and sex. General findings and caveats noted by the study authors: Clinical and demographic metadata were provided uncurated, with the amount varying by source and participant.

V is reduced by 8 bases and J by 2 bases, leaving a spacing of 13 bases between them. Per the germline V gene, SQVTM is the CDR1 and ANQGSEA is the CDR2. The CDR3 has 12 amino acids, counting the end cysteine and phenylalanine. Only the CDR3 portion is preserved as DNA: 36 bases, with reading frame beginning at the first base. TCRbeta CDR3 regions were amplified from genomic DNA by means of the immunoSEQ Assay, a bias-controlled multiplex PCR. On the authors' methods: The number of nucleated cells in each sample was estimated from the amplification of reference gene primers within the assay. To quantify the absolute abundance of each unique TCRbeta CDR3 rearrangement, sequence reads were collapsed and filtered. For each sample, productive Simpson clonality was calculated by taking the square root of Simpson's diversity index across productive rearrangements. Not all clones reach the TCRdb copy of this immuneACCESS table, which keeps in-frame sequences only. Checked studies attribute under half of the gap to unresolved V genes and leave the rest unexplained. V and J calls and clone size are copied from that table; D and trimming were computed from the DNA. This sample holds over 150,000 clones; approximately 87% were observed only once. Together, the top ten hold approximately 13% of the sample.

This clone has a handful of counts. Its antigen is not yet known. No base-level quality is on record; no much larger clone is a single base apart. One collaborating source in Seattle enrolled patients while the patients were actively infected and followed the patients over time throughout the course of disease. Each collaborating institution followed its own protocols to collect whole blood in K2EDTA tubes. For TCRbeta analysis, collaborators shipped samples in one of three forms: frozen whole blood, isolated PBMCs, or DNA extracted from either of those sample types. This receptor was taken from a woman aged 70-85 years with COVID-19, enrolled during active disease. Recombination joined TRBV29-1 with TRBJ2-7; there is no confident call for the D gene. The sequenced sample was peripheral blood. The nucleotide sequence reads as follows: TGCAGCCCCGTGCGATATCCCTACGAGCAGTACTTC. This gives the protein CSPVRYPYEQYF.